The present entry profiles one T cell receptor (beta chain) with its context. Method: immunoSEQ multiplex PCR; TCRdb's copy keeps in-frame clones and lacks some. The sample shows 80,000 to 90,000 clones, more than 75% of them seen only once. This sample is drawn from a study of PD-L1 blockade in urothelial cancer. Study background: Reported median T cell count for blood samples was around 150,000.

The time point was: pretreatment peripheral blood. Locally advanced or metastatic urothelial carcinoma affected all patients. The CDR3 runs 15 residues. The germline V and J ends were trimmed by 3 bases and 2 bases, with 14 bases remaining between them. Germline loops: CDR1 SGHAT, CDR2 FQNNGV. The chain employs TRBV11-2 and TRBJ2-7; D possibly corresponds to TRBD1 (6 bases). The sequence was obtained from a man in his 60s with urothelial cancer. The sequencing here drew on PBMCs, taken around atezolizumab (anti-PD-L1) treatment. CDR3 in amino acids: CASSFVQGATYEQYF. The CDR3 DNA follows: TGTGCCAGCAGCTTCGTACAGGGCGCGACCTACGAGCAGTACTTC.